This T cell receptor beta chain was sequenced during a study of T-cell memory formation after mild COVID-19. Background on the study: TCR clusters mostly belonged to single donors. Whole-study results and caveats: Confirmation of SARS-CoV-2 specificity was lacking for second-wave clones peaking day 37. Day 15 to 85 contracting clones showed balanced CD4/CD8; day 15 to 37 expanders favored CD4+.

TCRdb reprocessed the 5' RACE reads with MiXCR, giving one entry per CDR3 protein. The sample records approximately 580,000 distinct CDR3 sequences, about 20% being singletons. Points on this clonotype: Its antigen is unidentified.

Sequenced material: PBMCs or a T cell subset sorted from them (not recorded which). The TCR comes from an adult woman who had mild COVID-19 (a few samples of this study predate the infection). Cell type and time point are not known.

This chain's CDR3 is CATSDLYAETQYF. DNA for the CDR3: TGTGCCACCAGTGACCTTTACGCGGAGACCCAGTACTTC. The rearrangement links TRBV24-1 to TRBJ2-5; D ambiguous. Trimming shortened V by 4 bases and J by 5 bases, and 10 bases separated the two germline ends. This CDR3 has 13 amino acids. CDR1 and CDR2 from the germline V gene are KGHDR and SFDVKD.